The rows below give T cell receptor beta chains drawn from one sample of a study of T-cell reconstitution after alpha-beta-depleted transplantation in children. TCRdb re-called the PCR reads through MiXCR, storing one row per CDR3 protein. The sample lists 350,000 to 400,000 distinct CDR3 sequences, 20% occurring once. The sequenced sample was PBMCs from the stem cell graft donor, obtained from the stem cell graft. Every receptor here comes from a human donor who donated a stem cell graft to a child with acute myeloid leukemia. Both conserved end residues are part of each CDR3. The D gene is left open where the match is weak. Size is stated for part of the rows, as once, few or many counts, or as a class when the clone is expanded.

v_gene,abundance,d_gene,j_gene,CDR3nt,CDR3aa
TRBV6-5,many,NA,TRBJ1-2,TGTGCCAGCAGGTCCGGGACCGGTGGCTACACCTTC,CASRSGTGGYTF
TRBV5-6,NA,TRBD2,TRBJ2-2,TGTGCCAGCAGCCCCTTCTTGCGGGAGGCCACCGGGGAGCTGTTTTTT,CASSPFLREATGELFF
TRBV15,few,NA,TRBJ2-1,TGTGCCACCAGCAGAGGAGACGAGCAGTTCTTC,CATSRGDEQFF
TRBV3-1,NA,NA,TRBJ2-3,TGTGCCAGCAGCCCTCTGGGAAGAATTAGCACAGATACGCAGTATTTT,CASSPLGRISTDTQYF
TRBV6-1,NA,TRBD2,TRBJ2-7,TGTGCCAGCACCGGAAGCGGGAGAAGGGCCTACGAGCAGTACTTC,CASTGSGRRAYEQYF
TRBV5-8,few,TRBD1,TRBJ2-7,TGTGCCAGCAGCTTGGTAGGACAGGGCCACGAGCAGTACTTC,CASSLVGQGHEQYF
TRBV4-1,NA,TRBD1,TRBJ2-5,TGCGCCAGCAGCCAAGATATAGGGGGCGAGAAGACCCAGTACTTC,CASSQDIGGEKTQYF
TRBV7-3,few,NA,TRBJ2-1,TGTGCCAGCAGCTTAAGTGGGCCGAGCAATGAGCAGTTCTTC,CASSLSGPSNEQFF
TRBV20-1,few,NA,TRBJ2-7,TGCAGTGCTAGCTCCATCAAGAGGGCCTACGAGCAGTACTTC,CSASSIKRAYEQYF
TRBV20-1,many,NA,TRBJ2-5,TGCAGTGCTTCTGACATTGGACACCAGTACTTC,CSASDIGHQYF
TRBV7-7,NA,TRBD1,TRBJ1-2,TGTGCTAGCAGCTCTGAGGGGGACAGAGCAAAGAAAGAGGGCTACACCTTC,CASSSEGDRAKKEGYTF
TRBV12-3/TRBV12-4,few,TRBD2,TRBJ2-1,TGTGCCAGCAAGCTAGCGGGAGGGCGGGGCAATGAGCAGTTCTTC,CASKLAGGRGNEQFF
TRBV5-1,NA,NA,TRBJ2-7,TGCGCCAGCAGCACCGACAGGGGAGGGTACGAGCAGTACTTC,CASSTDRGGYEQYF
TRBV7-2,few,TRBD2,TRBJ2-1,TGTGCCAGCAGCTTAGGCGCGAGCGGGAGCTCCTACAATGAGCAGTTCTTC,CASSLGASGSSYNEQFF
TRBV25-1,few,TRBD1,TRBJ2-2,TGTGCCAGCAGTGATCCTACAGGGGCCGGGGAGCTGTTTTTT,CASSDPTGAGELFF
TRBV28,NA,TRBD1,TRBJ1-5,TGTGCCAGCATGAGGCAGGGGGAATGGTTGGGCAATCAGCCCCAGCATTTT,CASMRQGEWLGNQPQHF
TRBV15,NA,NA,TRBJ1-4,TGTGCCACCAGCAGAGATTGGGGACAACCTAATGAAAAACTGTTTTTT,CATSRDWGQPNEKLFF
TRBV12-3/TRBV12-4,many,TRBD1,TRBJ1-5,TGTGCCAGCAGTAGGACAGGCTCTAGCAATCAGCCCCAGCATTTT,CASSRTGSSNQPQHF
TRBV5-1,few,TRBD2,TRBJ2-7,TGCGCCAGCAGCCCGACCGACGCCCTGACTAGCGGGAGCGAGCAGTACTTC,CASSPTDALTSGSEQYF
TRBV3-1,NA,TRBD1,TRBJ2-7,TGTGCCAGCAGCCTAACCGGGACAGTCTACGAGCAGTACTTC,CASSLTGTVYEQYF
TRBV20-1,few,NA,TRBJ2-1,TGCAGTGCTAACACTCTTAATATAGCGGCTAGCTCCTACAATGAGCAGTTCTTC,CSANTLNIAASSYNEQFF
TRBV7-8,NA,TRBD1,TRBJ2-3,TGTGCCAGCAGCTTAACCCGGACAGGGGGCTGGAGAGATACGCAGTATTTT,CASSLTRTGGWRDTQYF
TRBV20-1,many,NA,TRBJ2-7,TGCAGTGCTAGCCTTTGGGCTAGCGTTAACGAGCAGTACTTC,CSASLWASVNEQYF
TRBV3-1,many,NA,TRBJ2-1,TGTGCCAGCAGCTTTCCCTTGACTGACTCCAATGAGCAGTTCTTC,CASSFPLTDSNEQFF
TRBV5-1,few,TRBD1,TRBJ2-7,TGCGCCAGCAGCTTGGGGGGACAGTACGAGCAGTACTTC,CASSLGGQYEQYF
TRBV29-1,few,NA,TRBJ2-1,TGCAGCTTCGGGGCGGGGGCAATTAGAAGGAATGAGCAGTTCTTC,CSFGAGAIRRNEQFF
TRBV5-1,NA,NA,TRBJ2-3,TGCGCCAGCAGCTTAGGGAGACGGGAGAGGGAAGCGCAGTATTTT,CASSLGRREREAQYF
TRBV6-5,few,NA,TRBJ2-5,TGTGCCAGCAGTTACGCGTCCGTACAAGAGACCCAGTACTTC,CASSYASVQETQYF
TRBV2,NA,TRBD1,TRBJ1-5,TGTGCCAGCAGAAACAGGGGGCAACAGCCCCAGCATTTT,CASRNRGQQPQHF
TRBV29-1,many,NA,TRBJ1-1,TGCAGCGTTGGAGACCACCCTTCGATTGAAGCTTTCTTT,CSVGDHPSIEAFF
TRBV11-3,few,NA,TRBJ2-2,TGTGCCAGCACTATGGAGCCCGGGGAGCTGTTTTTT,CASTMEPGELFF
TRBV5-1,few,TRBD2,TRBJ2-1,TGCGCCAGCAGCTTGGTCGGAGGACTAGCGAACAATGAGCAGTTCTTC,CASSLVGGLANNEQFF
TRBV6-5,many,NA,TRBJ2-2,TGTGCCAGCAGTTACCGCGTACCCTTTGTGGACTCCGCCATCGTTGAGCTGTTTTTT,CASSYRVPFVDSAIVELFF
TRBV4-2,NA,TRBD2,TRBJ2-5,TGTGCCAGCAGCCACCACCAGACTAGCGGGAGTGTGGAGACCCAGTACTTC,CASSHHQTSGSVETQYF
TRBV4-1,few,NA,TRBJ1-2,TGCGCCAGCAGCCAGGGACCAGGGGCCTCTTATGGCTACACCTTC,CASSQGPGASYGYTF
TRBV7-7,few,NA,TRBJ2-1,TGTGCTAGCAGCTTAGTAGGGGAAAATGAGCAGTTCTTC,CASSLVGENEQFF
TRBV5-5,few,NA,TRBJ2-4,TGTGCCAGCAGCTGGTCAACAGGGCTAGCGTCTGACATTCAGTACTTC,CASSWSTGLASDIQYF
TRBV7-6,few,NA,TRBJ2-3,TGTGCCAGCAGCGAACGCACAGATACGCAGTATTTT,CASSERTDTQYF
TRBV12-3/TRBV12-4,NA,NA,TRBJ2-5,TGTGCCAGCAGTCATTCCACACGGGCCCAGTACTTC,CASSHSTRAQYF
TRBV7-6,few,NA,TRBJ2-7,TGTGCCAGCAGCTTAGAACCGAACTACGAGCAGTACTTC,CASSLEPNYEQYF
TRBV12-3/TRBV12-4,NA,TRBD2,TRBJ2-1,TGTGCCAGCAGCATAGCGGGAGGGTCCTACAATGAGCAGTTCTTC,CASSIAGGSYNEQFF
TRBV10-3,NA,NA,TRBJ2-6,TGTGCCATTGCGGTTGATGGGGCCAACGTCCTGACTTTC,CAIAVDGANVLTF
TRBV9,NA,NA,TRBJ1-1,TGTGCCAGCAGCGTAGGGAGGGTTCAGAACACTGAAGCTTTCTTT,CASSVGRVQNTEAFF
TRBV15,NA,NA,TRBJ2-7,TGTGCCACCAGCAGAGCTCGACAGACACGGATGGAGCAGTACTTC,CATSRARQTRMEQYF
TRBV5-1,once,NA,TRBJ2-3,TGCGCCAGCAGCAATCAACCCTTTTTTGACACAGATACGCAGTATTTT,CASSNQPFFDTDTQYF
TRBV12-3/TRBV12-4,many,NA,TRBJ2-2,TGTGCCAGCAGTCCTCTGGGCACCGGGGAGCTGTTTTTT,CASSPLGTGELFF
TRBV10-3,NA,TRBD2,TRBJ2-1,TGTGCCATCTCCCGGGAGGTTGGCAATGAGCAGTTCTTC,CAISREVGNEQFF